The 15 T cell receptor beta chains presented below share a single source sample, sequenced in a study of T cells in tuberculosis. Here immunoSEQ multiplex PCR was the method, and the copy in TCRdb shows in-frame clones only, minus some. The sample consists of around 60,000 clones, 81% of them appearing once. Cells were sorted from thawed PBMC rested overnight and stained with GMM-loaded CD1B tetramer, viability dye and anti-CD3. The CD1B tetramers carried C32 glucose monomycolate purified from Rhodococcus equi. Sequenced: CD1b-GMM tetramer-negative cells sorted from PBMCs. The receptor set was obtained from an adult woman with latent tuberculosis.

Here the CDR3 DNA reads TGTGCCAGCAGTTTGAGATCAGGGCGAGTGAACTACGAGCAGTACTTC. This sequence encodes CASSLRSGRVNYEQYF. The chain joins TRBV27 to TRBJ2-7, with D perhaps TRBD1 (5 bases). Germline V gene sequence: CDR1 MNHEY, CDR2 SMNVEV (reference sequence). The CDR3 is 16 amino acids. The germline V and J ends were trimmed by 3 bases and 3 bases, with 18 bases remaining between them.

V and J are TRBV5-1 and TRBJ2-5; a weak D match, TRBD1 (6 bases). CDR1 is SGHRS, CDR2 YFSETQ, per germline. Trimming removed 6 bases from V and 4 bases from J, with 13 bases in between. This CDR3 region has 13 residues. The CDR3 reads CASNGGHGETQYF. In DNA form, the CDR3 reads TGCGCCAGCAATGGGGGACACGGAGAGACCCAGTACTTC. Using reference TRBV5-1 and TRBJ2-5 for the parts outside the CDR3, the full variable domain is KAGVTQTPRYLIKTRGQQVTLSCSPISGHRSVSWYQQTPGQGLQFLFEYFSETQRNKGNFPGRFSGRQFSNSRSEMNVSTLELGDSALYLCASNGGHGETQYFGPGTRLLVL.

This clone was seen only once. V and J are TRBV6-1 and TRBJ2-7; 7 bases match TRBD2. Germline lookup yields CDR1 MNHNS and CDR2 SASEGT. Trimming removed 6 bases from V and 6 bases from J; junction bases left unmatched: 8. The CDR3 has 13 amino acids. The CDR3: CASRASGSGEQYF. The CDR3 DNA sequence: TGTGCCAGCAGGGCTAGCGGTTCTGGCGAGCAGTACTTC.

This chain uses TRBV6-5 with TRBJ2-7, with 7 bases identical to TRBD1. CDR3 size: 13 residues. V lost 5 bases, J lost 3 bases, and 4 bases stayed unmatched. The germline CDR1 and CDR2 sequences are MNHEY and SVGAGI. The CDR3 is CASSRQGYYEQYF. As DNA, the CDR3 is TGTGCCAGCAGTCGACAGGGATACTACGAGCAGTACTTC.

The V call is TRBV28, the J call TRBJ1-3, with D uncertain. The length of the CDR3 is 15 residues. Germline assignment: CDR1 MDHEN and CDR2 SYDVKM. The V end lost 6 bases, the J end lost 6 bases, and 18 bases lay between the germline ends. This chain's CDR3 is CASSPTEGGLNTIYF. CDR3 nucleotide sequence: TGTGCCAGCAGCCCCACGGAGGGAGGGTTAAACACCATATATTTT.

The rearrangement uses TRBV6-6 and TRBJ2-5, with 7 bases aligning to TRBD1. The V gene's germline CDR1 is MNHNY and CDR2 SVGAGI (reference sequence). V was pared by 1 base and J by 4 bases, with 3 bases of the junction left unmatched. This CDR3 has 14 residues. CDR3 sequence: CASSYLTGRETQYF. CDR3 nucleotide sequence: TGTGCCAGCAGTTACTTGACAGGGCGAGAGACCCAGTACTTC.

This clone has just one count. The chain is built from TRBV9 and TRBJ1-4; a possible D gene is TRBD1 (5 bases). The germline V and J ends were trimmed by 3 bases and 1 base, with 10 bases remaining between them. Germline lookup yields CDR1 SGDLS and CDR2 YYNGEE. CDR3 size: 15 residues. The CDR3 region has the DNA TGTGCCAGCAGCGAGGGGAGGGTAACTAATGAAAAACTGTTTTTT. Protein product: CASSEGRVTNEKLFF. Drawing the rest from reference TRBV9 and TRBJ1-4, the complete variable domain is DSGVTQTPKHLITATGQRVTLRCSPRSGDLSVYWYQQSLDQGLQFLIQYYNGEERAKGNILERFSAQQFPDLHSELNLSSLELGDSALYFCASSEGRVTNEKLFFGSGTQLSVL.

This clone was seen more than once but under ten times. The rearrangement joins TRBV5-1 to TRBJ2-3; possibly TRBD1 for D (6 bases). The CDR3 has 15 residues. Per the germline V gene, CDR1 is SGHRS and CDR2 is YFSETQ. V was clipped by 4 bases and J by 3 bases, with 15 bases between them. In nucleotides, the CDR3 is TGCGCCAGCAGCGTGGGTCACAGGGAGACAGATACGCAGTATTTT. It yields the protein CASSVGHRETDTQYF. The variable domain in full, completed from reference TRBV5-1 and TRBJ2-3, reads KAGVTQTPRYLIKTRGQQVTLSCSPISGHRSVSWYQQTPGQGLQFLFEYFSETQRNKGNFPGRFSGRQFSNSRSEMNVSTLELGDSALYLCASSVGHRETDTQYFGPGTRLTVL.

This chain connects TRBV9 to TRBJ2-1; D is uncertain. The CDR3 has 15 residues. V was pared by 0 bases and J by 15 bases, with 22 bases between. Germline V gene sequence: CDR1 SGDLS, CDR2 YYNGEE. The CDR3 loop is CASSVDAVAKEKRFF. The CDR3 DNA is TGTGCCAGCAGCGTAGATGCAGTTGCAAAAGAAAAAAGGTTCTTC.

The gene calls are TRBV7-8 and TRBJ1-4; tentatively, D is TRBD1 (5 bases). The germline V gene has CDR1 SGHVS and CDR2 FQNEAQ. V lost 1 base to trimming and J lost 3 bases, with 15 bases between them. This CDR3 is built from 17 residues. The CDR3 DNA reads as TGTGCCAGCAGCTTAGGGGCGCAGGGCTTTTCTAATGAAAAACTGTTTTTT. It specifies CASSLGAQGFSNEKLFF.

This chain links TRBV6-1 with TRBJ2-7, with 8 bases identical to TRBD2. Trimming took 3 bases from V and 9 from J; bases not matched to a gene: 13. CDR3 length: 15 residues. The germline CDR1 and CDR2 sequences are MNHNS and SASEGT. The CDR3 is CASSDTGLVITGQYF. CDR3 DNA: TGTGCCAGCAGTGACACGGGACTAGTAATAACCGGGCAGTACTTC.

The V gene is TRBV18, the J gene TRBJ2-7, with TRBD2 identical over 7 bases. The length of the CDR3 is 14 residues. V dropped 3 bases and J dropped 1; count of bases not matched to a gene: 3. CDR1 and CDR2 from the germline V gene are KGHSH and LQKENI. This CDR3 reads CASSPSGKSYEQYF. The CDR3 DNA reads TGTGCCAGCTCACCGAGCGGGAAGTCCTACGAGCAGTACTTC.

The chain recombines TRBV4-2 with TRBJ2-7; D remains ambiguous. The V gene lost 0 bases and the J gene lost 4 bases, with 7 bases spanning the gap. The CDR3 loop spans 13 amino acids. Germline V gene lookup returns CDR1 LGHNA and CDR2 YNFKEQ. CDR3 in DNA: TGTGCCAGCAGCCAAGATCAGTCTTACGAGCAGTACTTC. Translated: CASSQDQSYEQYF.

The V and J genes are TRBV7-9 and TRBJ2-1; 8 bases map to TRBD2. The CDR3 contains 17 residues. With 1 base clipped from V and 8 bases from J, the junction kept 13 bases outside the gene matches. Germline CDR1 and CDR2: SEHNR and FQNEAQ (reference sequence). The CDR3 DNA reads as TGTGCCAGCAGCTTAGGGTGGCCAGCGGGAGATAGGTATGAGCAGTTCTTC. Encoded protein: CASSLGWPAGDRYEQFF.

V is TRBV11-2 and J is TRBJ1-4, with 8 bases aligning to TRBD1. V was pared by 5 bases and J by 5 bases, with 4 bases of the junction left unmatched. In germline, CDR1 is SGHAT, CDR2 FQNNGV. The CDR3 length is 14 residues. The CDR3 region has the DNA TGTGCCAGCAGCCGGGACAGGTCAAATGAAAAACTGTTTTTT. It encodes CASSRDRSNEKLFF.